This T cell receptor (beta chain) was observed in a study of T cells in Graves' hyperthyroidism and ophthalmopathy. This clonotype was seen ten or more times. TCR beta CDR3 regions were amplified from RNA. First-round RT-PCR with HTBI primers amplified the TCR CDR3 region. TCRdb reprocessed the multiplex PCR reads with MiXCR, giving one entry per CDR3 protein. Seen here are a few hundred thousand distinct CDR3 sequences, approximately 14% observed once, and the top ten hold over 7.5%. Trimming removed 1 base from V and 8 bases from J, with 9 bases in between. The CDR3 length is 14 residues. Germline V CDR1 and CDR2: LGHDT, YNNKEL (reference sequence).

The sequence was obtained from a woman aged 18-29 years with Graves' hyperthyroidism. The chain links TRBV3-1 to TRBJ1-6; the D is unclear. Sequences were obtained from blood. This CDR3 is CASSQAGVDSPLHF. In nucleotides, the CDR3 is TGTGCCAGCAGCCAAGCCGGGGTTGATTCACCCCTCCACTTT.